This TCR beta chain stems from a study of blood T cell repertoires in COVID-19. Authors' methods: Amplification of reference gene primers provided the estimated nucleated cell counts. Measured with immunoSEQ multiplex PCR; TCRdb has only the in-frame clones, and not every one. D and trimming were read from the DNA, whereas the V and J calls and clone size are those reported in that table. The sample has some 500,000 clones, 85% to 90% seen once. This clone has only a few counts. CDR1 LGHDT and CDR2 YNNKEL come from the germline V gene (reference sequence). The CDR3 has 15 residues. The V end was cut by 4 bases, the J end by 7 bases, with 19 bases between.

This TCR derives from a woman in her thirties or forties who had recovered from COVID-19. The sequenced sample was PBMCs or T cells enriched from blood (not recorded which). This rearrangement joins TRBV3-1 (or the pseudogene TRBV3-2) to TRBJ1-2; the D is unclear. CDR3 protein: CASSPYGGRGSGYTF. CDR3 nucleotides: TGTGCCAGCAGCCCTTATGGTGGCCGGGGTTCTGGCTACACCTTC.